Detailed here is one T cell receptor (beta chain). The data originate from a study of blood T cell repertoires in COVID-19. Study background: Some COVID-19 samples were acute and others convalescent; all came from the United States, Italy and Spain. PBMCs, B-cell-depleted T cells, or T cells were the source of the cDNA or gDNA that made up the material.

How the authors handled the data: Reference gene primer amplification gave estimated nucleated cell counts. The protocol was immunoSEQ multiplex PCR, while the TCRdb copy is restricted to in-frame clones and leaves out a portion. V, J and clone size reflect that table, while D and trimming were determined from the DNA. The data show over 60,000 clones, with over 80% seen just once and more than 6.5% held by the top ten. This CDR3 is built from 15 residues. Trimming removed 4 bases at V and 4 bases at J, with 20 bases between. Per the germline V gene, CDR1 is DFQATT and CDR2 is SNEGSKA (reference sequence).

The chain recombines TRBV20-1 with TRBJ2-7, with D perhaps TRBD2 (7 bases). The receptor comes from a woman aged 80 or over with active COVID-19. The sample taken for sequencing was peripheral blood. For the CDR3, the DNA is TGCAGTGCTAATGAGTATCGGGGGGCGCGGTACGAGCAGTACTTC. As protein: CSANEYRGARYEQYF.